The rows below give T cell receptor beta chains drawn from one sample of a study of T cell changes during pregnancy in multiple sclerosis. Data came from immunoSEQ multiplex PCR; TCRdb stores just in-frame clones and leaves some out. This sample has about 52,000 clones, with over 85% found just once. Sequencing used CD4+ T cells from peripheral blood mononuclear cells, obtained before pregnancy. These TCRs come from a female donor with multiple sclerosis, enrolled in a pregnancy study. The CDR3 runs from the conserved cysteine through the conserved F or W. Each record gives: D gene, CDR3 length, clone size, J gene, V gene, CDR3 DNA, CDR3 protein. The D gene is left open where the match is weak. Only part of the rows carry a size: once, few, many, or a class if the clone is expanded.

.,12,.,TRBJ2-2,TRBV2,TGTGCCAGCAGTGAATGGCTCGGGGAGCTGTTTTTT,CASSEWLGELFF
TRBD2,15,.,TRBJ2-1,TRBV2,TGTGCCAGCAGTGCGACTAGCGGGAGGGGTTATGAGCAGTTCTTC,CASSATSGRGYEQFF
TRBD1,13,few,TRBJ1-1,TRBV28,TGTGCCAGCAGTCGAGGACAGGGGCACCGCGCTTTCTTT,CASSRGQGHRAFF
.,15,.,TRBJ2-1,TRBV10-2,TGCGCCAGCGGTGGAGGCGGGGTCTCCTACAATGAGCAGTTCTTC,CASGGGGVSYNEQFF
.,14,.,TRBJ1-5,TRBV27,TGTGCCAGCAGACCCGGGACTCGGGATCAGCCCCAGCATTTT,CASRPGTRDQPQHF
.,14,once,TRBJ1-1,TRBV6-5,TGTGCCAGCATCTCCCCCAGGGGATCCAGGCTCGCTTTCTTT,CASISPRGSRLAFF
.,14,.,TRBJ2-7,TRBV18,TGTGCCAGCTCACCACTAGCAGGGGTCTACGAGCAGTACTTC,CASSPLAGVYEQYF
.,15,.,TRBJ2-3,TRBV5-1,TGCGCCAGCAGCATGGGACGGGCGGGAACAGATACGCAGTATTTT,CASSMGRAGTDTQYF
.,15,.,TRBJ2-2,TRBV2,TGTGCCAGCAGTGAAACAGCAATGAACACCGGGGAGCTGTTTTTT,CASSETAMNTGELFF
.,16,.,TRBJ2-1,TRBV5-8,TGTGCCAGCAGCTTGGGTGAAACCCCCCGGGTCAATGAGCAGTTCTTC,CASSLGETPRVNEQFF
.,15,.,TRBJ2-7,TRBV7-2,TGTGCCAGCGGCCGAACTAGCAACACCGCCTACGAGCAGTACTTC,CASGRTSNTAYEQYF
.,13,.,TRBJ1-5,TRBV6-4,TGTGCCAGCAGTGCATTTACTAATCAGCCCCAGCATTTT,CASSAFTNQPQHF
.,14,.,TRBJ2-7,TRBV6-6,TGTGCCAGCGAGGGTGTGGGGGGTACCATGGAGCAGTACTTC,CASEGVGGTMEQYF
TRBD1,17,.,TRBJ2-3,TRBV4-1,TGCGCCAGCAGCCCAGAGTGGGGGACAGGCCTAGGAGATACGCAGTATTTT,CASSPEWGTGLGDTQYF
TRBD1,14,.,TRBJ1-5,TRBV19,TGTGCCAGTAGTGTGACAGGGTCCAATCAGCCCCAGCATTTT,CASSVTGSNQPQHF
TRBD2,16,.,TRBJ2-7,TRBV7-2,TGTGCCAGCAGCCCGGCCATAGCGGGAGGCCGTGACGAGCAGTACTTC,CASSPAIAGGRDEQYF
TRBD1,16,.,TRBJ2-7,TRBV14,TGTGCCAGCAGCCAAGATCCGGGACAGGTCCCCTCTAAGCAGTACTTC,CASSQDPGQVPSKQYF
.,14,once,TRBJ2-7,TRBV5-6,TGTGCCAGCAGCTTGGATCAGGGTGCCTACGAGCAGTACTTC,CASSLDQGAYEQYF
.,18,.,TRBJ2-1,TRBV5-1,TGCGCCAGCAGCCAACAACGTTCCGGGACTTCGCTTTACAATGAGCAGTTCTTC,CASSQQRSGTSLYNEQFF
.,13,.,TRBJ2-7,TRBV27,TGTGCCAGCAGTCTAAAGGCGACTTACGAGCAGTACTTC,CASSLKATYEQYF
TRBD2,13,.,TRBJ2-1,TRBV29-1,TGCAGCGTTGCAGGGAGGGCATTGGATGAGCAGTTCTTC,CSVAGRALDEQFF
TRBD1,16,.,TRBJ1-1,TRBV18,TGTGCCAGCTCACCTGACAGGGGGCTATTGAACACTGAAGCTTTCTTT,CASSPDRGLLNTEAFF
.,18,once,TRBJ2-7,TRBV14,TGTGCCAGCAGCCAAGGGCGACCTAGCGCTAGGGGTCCTTACGAGCAGTACTTC,CASSQGRPSARGPYEQYF